This TCR beta chain originates from a study of PD-L1 blockade in urothelial cancer. Measured with immunoSEQ multiplex PCR; TCRdb has only the in-frame clones, and not every one. The repertoire holds some 30,000 clones, with 75% to 85% as singletons. The CDR3 extends over 13 amino acids. Trimming cost V 7 bases and J 6 bases; bases outside gene matches: 6. Germline V gene sequence: CDR1 MRHNA, CDR2 SNTAGT. The time point here: peripheral blood 6 weeks after treatment start. Patients had urothelial carcinoma that was locally advanced or metastatic. Sequenced material: PBMCs, taken around atezolizumab (anti-PD-L1) treatment. This sequence originates from a man in his 70s with urothelial cancer. The chain employs TRBV6-4 and TRBJ1-5; 7 bases map to TRBD1. For the CDR3, the DNA is TGTGCCAGCATCGACAGGGACGGTCAGCCCCAGCATTTT. Translating gives CASIDRDGQPQHF.